A selection of T cell receptor beta chains follows, all from one sample in a study of control samples from healthy donors and cancer patients. Assay: immunoSEQ multiplex PCR; the TCRdb copy retains only in-frame clones and omits some. In the table there are 110,000 or so clones, approximately 80% of which are singletons. Sequenced: blood. Every receptor here comes from a man between 18 and 29 years old in good health. CDR3s include the opening cysteine and the closing phenylalanine or tryptophan. Fields, in order: J gene, D gene, V gene, CDR3 DNA, CDR3 protein. The D gene is left open where the match is weak.

TRBJ1-6	.	TRBV6-5	TGTGCCAGCAGTTACCAAGGGACATATAATTCACCCCTCCACTTT	CASSYQGTYNSPLHF
TRBJ1-4	TRBD1	TRBV5-1	TGCGCCAGCAGCTTTGCCCAGGGGGCAACTAATGAAAAACTGTTTTTT	CASSFAQGATNEKLFF
TRBJ1-5	.	TRBV7-2	TGTGCCAGCAGCTTAGGGGGGGGAAGAGGCAATCAGCCCCAGCATTTT	CASSLGGGRGNQPQHF
TRBJ2-2	.	TRBV25-1	TGTGCCAGCAGTGAAACCGGGGAGCTGTTTTTT	CASSETGELFF
TRBJ2-1	TRBD2	TRBV27	TGTGCCTCCAGGCGGGGGGAAATTTACAATGAGCAGTTCTTC	CASRRGEIYNEQFF
TRBJ1-6	.	TRBV30	TGTGCCTGGACTTGGGGGCGCGATTCACCCCTCCACTTT	CAWTWGRDSPLHF
TRBJ2-1	TRBD2	TRBV11-1	TGTGCCAGCAGCGGGGGACTAGCGGGGGACGGTGAGCAGTTCTTC	CASSGGLAGDGEQFF
TRBJ1-1	TRBD1	TRBV19	TGTGCCAGTAGTACTCGACAGGGTGGCAACACTGAAGCTTTCTTT	CASSTRQGGNTEAFF
TRBJ2-5	.	TRBV10-1	TGCGCCAGCAGTGTAAGCGGACCGGGGACCCAGTACTTC	CASSVSGPGTQYF
TRBJ1-1	.	TRBV5-4	TGTGCCAGCAGCTTGGGGATGGCGTTGGGTGAAGCTTTCTTT	CASSLGMALGEAFF
TRBJ2-1	.	TRBV19	TGTGCCAGTAGAACTGCCAGGTCAGCCAACAATGAGCAGTTCTTC	CASRTARSANNEQFF
TRBJ2-1	TRBD2	TRBV7-9	TGTGCCAGCAGCTATAAAAGGACTAGCTATTCCCATGAGCAGTTCTTC	CASSYKRTSYSHEQFF
TRBJ2-5	.	TRBV9	TGTGCCCCGTCGGAATCGGGGGAGACCCAGTACTTC	CAPSESGETQYF
TRBJ1-5	.	TRBV7-8	TGTGCCAGCAGCTTGAGAGCTTTAAATCAGCCCCAGCATTTT	CASSLRALNQPQHF
TRBJ2-6	.	TRBV7-9	TGTGCCAGCAGCTTTGAACAGGGTGGTTTCTCTGGGGCCAACGTCCTGACTTTC	CASSFEQGGFSGANVLTF
TRBJ2-5	TRBD1	TRBV4-2	TGTGCCAGCAGCCGAGCACAGGGGGGCGAGACCCAGTACTTC	CASSRAQGGETQYF
TRBJ2-3	TRBD1	TRBV7-2	TGTGCCAGCAGCCCAGCAGGGACCAGGGGGACAGATACGCAGTATTTT	CASSPAGTRGTDTQYF
TRBJ2-2	TRBD2	TRBV25-1	TGTGCCAGCAGTGAAAGGGGCGGGGGAACGAACACCGGGGAGCTGTTTTTT	CASSERGGGTNTGELFF
TRBJ1-5	TRBD1	TRBV6-2/TRBV6-3	TGTGCCAGCAGTTATTACAGGGGGCCCCAGCATTTT	CASSYYRGPQHF
TRBJ2-2	TRBD1	TRBV12-5	TGTGCTAGTGGTTTGGGGGACAGAAACACCGGGGAGCTGTTTTTT	CASGLGDRNTGELFF
TRBJ1-2	.	TRBV27	TGTGCCAGCAGTTCGAACTTACAGGGTACGAGCTACACCTTC	CASSSNLQGTSYTF
TRBJ2-3	.	TRBV18	TGTGCCAGCTCACCCACCAAGAGGGGTAACACAGATACGCAGTATTTT	CASSPTKRGNTDTQYF
TRBJ2-1	TRBD1	TRBV19	TGTGCCAGTAGTATGCTAGGCCAGGGGGCTTACAATGAGCAGTTCTTC	CASSMLGQGAYNEQFF
TRBJ1-4	.	TRBV5-6	TGTGCCAGCAGCTTGTCTAGTGCAACTAATGAAAAACTGTTTTTT	CASSLSSATNEKLFF
TRBJ1-2	TRBD1	TRBV11-2	TGTGCCAGCAGCGCGTGGACAGGGCTTTATGGGGGTGGCTACACCTTC	CASSAWTGLYGGGYTF
TRBJ2-1	TRBD2	TRBV24-1	TGTGCCACCAGTGCCCCAAGGCAGCTAGCGGGGGAGCAGTTCTTC	CATSAPRQLAGEQFF
TRBJ2-5	.	TRBV5-8	TGTGCCAGCAGCCCGGGGGAGGCGGATCAAGAGACCCAGTACTTC	CASSPGEADQETQYF